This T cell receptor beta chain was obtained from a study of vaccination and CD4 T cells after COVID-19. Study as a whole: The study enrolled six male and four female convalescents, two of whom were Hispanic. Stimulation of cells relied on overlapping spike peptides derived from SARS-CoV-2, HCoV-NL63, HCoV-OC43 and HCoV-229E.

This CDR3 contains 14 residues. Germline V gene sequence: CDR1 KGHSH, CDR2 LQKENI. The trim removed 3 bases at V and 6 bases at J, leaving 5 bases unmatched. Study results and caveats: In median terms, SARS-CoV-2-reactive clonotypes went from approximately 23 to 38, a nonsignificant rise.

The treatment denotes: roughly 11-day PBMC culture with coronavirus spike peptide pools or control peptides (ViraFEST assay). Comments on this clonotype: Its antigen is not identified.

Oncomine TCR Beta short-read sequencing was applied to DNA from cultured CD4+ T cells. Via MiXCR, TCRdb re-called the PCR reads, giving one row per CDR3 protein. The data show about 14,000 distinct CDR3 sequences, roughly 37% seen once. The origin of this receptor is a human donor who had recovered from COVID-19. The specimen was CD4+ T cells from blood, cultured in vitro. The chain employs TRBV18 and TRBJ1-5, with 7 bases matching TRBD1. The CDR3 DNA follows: TGTGCCAGCTCACCGGCAGGGGGGGCTCAGCCCCAGCATTTT. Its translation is CASSPAGGAQPQHF.